This T cell receptor beta chain was identified during a study of response to subunit inactivated influenza vaccine. Broader study findings: The authors suggested that few new T cells are recruited per seasonal influenza vaccination.

TCRdb called the RT-PCR reads again in MiXCR, with one record for every CDR3 protein. The sample yields 650,000 to 800,000 distinct CDR3 sequences, about 15% seen once. In regard to this clonotype: Its target is unknown.

The CDR3 loop spans 16 amino acids. The V segment lost 2 bases and the J segment 4 bases; nucleotides outside the gene matches: 10. Looked up from germline, CDR1 is SGHRS and CDR2 is YFSETQ. This chain connects TRBV5-1 to TRBJ2-3; 7 bases are shared with TRBD1. This clonotype was sampled from a man aged 45-60 years who received an inactivated influenza vaccine. This sample comprised PBMCs from blood, obtained less than 15 days before vaccination. CDR3: CASSLPAGGVADTQYF. The CDR3 region has the DNA TGCGCCAGCAGCTTACCCGCAGGGGGTGTCGCAGATACGCAGTATTTT.